Following are 32 T cell receptor beta chains from one sample sequenced in a study of OX40 agonist ivuxolimab in advanced cancers. Using immunoSEQ multiplex PCR, the repertoire was profiled, and TCRdb retains in-frame clones only, with some absent. The repertoire has 65,000 to 85,000 clones, around nine tenths of them found once; the top ten carry roughly 2%. The source was CD4+ or CD8+ T cells sorted from blood, collected in a trial of the OX40 agonist ivuxolimab. All receptors derive from an adult with an advanced solid tumor such as melanoma, head and neck, liver or kidney cancer.

V is TRBV6-1 and J is TRBJ2-7; 10 bases map to TRBD2. Germline CDR1 and CDR2: MNHNS and SASEGT. The trim removed 2 bases at V and 2 bases at J, leaving 12 bases unmatched. This CDR3 has 18 amino acids. As DNA, the CDR3 is TGTGCCAGCAGTGAACTTGTGGCTAGCGGGAGAAACGCCTACGAGCAGTACTTC. Translating it yields CASSELVASGRNAYEQYF.

The chain is built from TRBV18 and TRBJ1-1, with unresolved D. V lost 4 bases, J lost 1 base, and 7 bases lay in between. Germline V gene sequence: CDR1 KGHSH, CDR2 LQKENI. The CDR3 runs 13 residues. This CDR3 reads CASSLNRNTEAFF. The CDR3, as DNA: TGTGCCAGCTCACTTAATAGGAACACTGAAGCTTTCTTT. The whole variable domain, remainder taken from reference TRBV18 and TRBJ1-1, is NAGVMQNPRHLVRRRGQEARLRCSPMKGHSHVYWYRQLPEEGLKFMVYLQKENIIDESGMPKERFSAEFPKEGPSILRIQQVVRGDSAAYFCASSLNRNTEAFFGQGTRLTVV.

Turning to this clone: As the CDR3 is not closed by the conserved phenylalanine or tryptophan, this likely results from a read error. The limits of the CDR3 on the DNA are not certain, so only TCRdb's listed CDR3 is given. The chain is built from TRBV6-6 and TRBJ2-3; the D segment call TRBD1 is taken from the table without a DNA check. CDR1 and CDR2 (germline): MNHNY, SVGAGI (reference sequence). The CDR3 spans 14 amino acids, including both terminal residues. CDR3 protein: CASSPGGGTGNAYG.

A word on this clone: Other DNA variants within this sample encode the same CDR3. The rearrangement links TRBV11-3 to TRBJ2-3, with 7 nucleotides matching TRBD1. The CDR3 runs 14 residues. Trimming at V came to 5 bases and at J to 2 bases, leaving 4 bases not matched to a gene. The germline CDR1 and CDR2 sequences are SGHNT and YENEEA. CDR3 DNA: TGTGCCAGCAGCCGGGACAGCTCCACAGATACGCAGTATTTT. The encoded protein is CASSRDSSTDTQYF.

This rearrangement joins TRBV6-1 to TRBJ1-1; a weak D match, TRBD1 (5 bases). Germline V gene data show CDR1 as MNHNS and CDR2 as SASEGT. CDR3 length equals 11 residues. V lost 10 bases and J 8 bases, leaving 14 bases between the germline ends. Here the CDR3 reads CATLRGREAFF. The DNA of the CDR3 is TGTGCCACCCTGAGGGGTAGAGAAGCTTTCTTT.

The chain links TRBV11-3 to TRBJ2-3; unclear D gene. The length of the CDR3 is 14 residues. V lost 5 bases, J lost 0 bases, and 9 bases lay in between. Germline V lookup: CDR1 SGHNT, CDR2 YENEEA. CDR3: CASSRSRSTDTQYF. The CDR3 DNA reads as TGTGCCAGCAGCAGGAGCAGAAGCACAGATACGCAGTATTTT.

The sample holds a few counts of this clone. This chain links TRBV7-8 with TRBJ1-1; weak D call: TRBD1 (6 bases). This CDR3 spans 15 amino acids. The ends were cut back, 1 base at V and 3 bases at J, with 12 bases in the middle. Germline V lookup: CDR1 SGHVS, CDR2 FQNEAQ. In DNA form, the CDR3 reads TGTGCCAGCAGCTTAGTAGGGGGAGGGCACACTGAAGCTTTCTTT. It encodes CASSLVGGGHTEAFF.

This rearrangement joins TRBV29-1 to TRBJ2-7; 7 bases fit TRBD1. Trimming took 2 bases from V and 2 from J; bases not matched to a gene: 0. Germline V gene sequence: CDR1 SQVTM, CDR2 ANQGSEA. The CDR3 consists of 12 residues. The CDR3 here is CSVETGAYEQYF. The CDR3 coding sequence is TGCAGCGTTGAAACAGGGGCCTACGAGCAGTACTTC.

This chain links TRBV5-6 with TRBJ2-7; TRBD2 matches at 7 bases. This CDR3 comprises 14 residues. Germline V gene lookup returns CDR1 SGHDT and CDR2 YYEEEE. J was trimmed by 0 bases and V by 5 bases; bases with no gene match: 5. The CDR3 here is CASRRGGSSYEQYF. The CDR3 DNA is TGTGCCAGCAGGCGGGGCGGGAGCTCCTACGAGCAGTACTTC.

The chain uses TRBV29-1 and TRBJ2-7, with D unclear. The CDR3 is 11 amino acids. Germline V CDR1 and CDR2: SQVTM, ANQGSEA. Deletions cut 4 bases from V and 0 bases from J, with 4 bases between. CDR3 residues: CSVGSSYEQYF. The DNA of the CDR3 is TGCAGCGTTGGTTCCTCCTACGAGCAGTACTTC.

The V and J genes are TRBV7-9 and TRBJ2-5; no definite D call. The germline CDR1 and CDR2 sequences are SEHNR and FQNEAQ (reference sequence). CDR3 size: 14 residues. V was shortened by 2 bases and J by 2 bases, with 9 bases between the two germline ends. The CDR3: CASSLRLTQETQYF. In DNA form, the CDR3 reads TGTGCCAGCAGCTTACGGCTGACTCAAGAGACCCAGTACTTC.

V gene TRBV6-1 combines with J gene TRBJ1-2; unclear D gene. Trimming removed 3 bases from V and 7 bases from J, with 18 bases in between. Germline V gene sequence: CDR1 MNHNS, CDR2 SASEGT. The CDR3 runs to 15 residues. CDR3 region: CASSEAQPAAGGYTF. The CDR3 DNA sequence: TGTGCCAGCAGTGAGGCACAGCCTGCTGCTGGTGGCTACACCTTC.

In this sample, this clone turned up once. The chain has TRBV6-6 and TRBJ1-1, with 7 bases lining up with TRBD1. J was trimmed by 7 bases and V by 6 bases; bases with no gene match: 5. Looked up from germline, CDR1 is MNHNY and CDR2 is SVGAGI (reference sequence). This CDR3 region has 12 residues. Here the CDR3 reads CASSIQGNEAFF. CDR3 bases: TGTGCCAGCAGCATACAGGGGAATGAAGCTTTCTTT.

The chain is built from TRBV5-4 and TRBJ2-5; the D gene is possibly TRBD1 (7 bases). CDR1 and CDR2 (germline): SGHNT, YYREEE (reference sequence). Trimming stripped 0 bases from V and 5 bases from J, with 14 bases between. The CDR3 has 15 residues. CDR3 in amino acids: CASSLVGGGYETQYF. In DNA, the CDR3 is TGTGCCAGCAGCTTGGTAGGAGGGGGCTACGAGACCCAGTACTTC.

This chain joins TRBV20-1 and TRBJ1-1; no firm D call. This CDR3 is 9 amino acids long. Per the germline V gene, CDR1 is DFQATT and CDR2 is SNEGSKA (reference sequence). The V gene lost 0 bases and the J gene lost 7 bases, with 0 bases spanning the gap. CDR3 protein: CSARDEAFF. The CDR3 DNA sequence: TGCAGTGCTAGAGATGAAGCTTTCTTT.

This chain links TRBV6-1 with TRBJ2-5; D gene ambiguous. Germline-derived CDR1 and CDR2 are MNHNS and SASEGT. The CDR3 has 13 amino acids. V gave up 7 bases and J gave up 4 bases, with 13 bases separating them. CDR3 protein: CASNPPPGETQYF. The CDR3 region has the DNA TGTGCCAGCAACCCCCCCCCGGGAGAGACCCAGTACTTC.

In DNA, the CDR3 is TGTGCCAGCAGTGACGGCCTGGGGGGTGAGCAGTTCTTC. This encodes CASSDGLGGEQFF. This chain connects TRBV6-1 to TRBJ2-1, with a possible D match to TRBD2 (6 bases). CDR1 MNHNS and CDR2 SASEGT come from the germline V gene. V was pared by 3 bases and J by 9 bases, with 12 bases between. The CDR3 loop spans 13 amino acids.

The rearrangement links TRBV7-3 to TRBJ2-2; D is unresolved. CDR1 is SGHTA and CDR2 is FQGTGA in the germline V gene. Trimming cost V 1 base and J 5 bases, with 17 bases left between them. This CDR3 contains 17 residues. CDR3 protein: CASSLSGQLGRTGELFF. CDR3 sequence (DNA): TGTGCCAGCAGCTTAAGTGGCCAGCTAGGGCGAACCGGGGAGCTGTTTTTT.

This chain links TRBV27 with TRBJ1-4; D not certain. V shed 3 bases and J shed 4 bases, with 6 bases lying between them. CDR1 is MNHEY and CDR2 is SMNVEV in the germline V gene (reference sequence). The CDR3 has 13 amino acids. The CDR3 loop is CASSFSDNEKLFF. In DNA form, the CDR3 reads TGTGCCAGCAGTTTCTCCGATAATGAAAAACTGTTTTTT. Looking up the rest from reference TRBV27 and TRBJ1-4 gives the full variable domain: EAQVTQNPRYLITVTGKKLTVTCSQNMNHEYMSWYRQDPGLGLRQIYYSMNVEVTDKGDVPEGYKVSRKEKRNFPLILESPSPNQTSLYFCASSFSDNEKLFFGSGTQLSVL.

CDR3 amino acids: CASSASGGSNGADTQYF. The CDR3 DNA sequence: TGTGCCAGCAGCGCCTCGGGGGGTAGCAACGGTGCAGATACGCAGTATTTT. The chain has TRBV7-6 and TRBJ2-3; TRBD2 aligns across 7 bases. Unmatched junction bases numbered 15, after V lost 5 bases and J lost 4 bases. Germline lookup yields CDR1 SGHVS and CDR2 FNYEAQ. The CDR3 length is 17 residues.

This rearrangement joins TRBV6-1 to TRBJ1-2; unclear D gene. Germline V gene data show CDR1 as MNHNS and CDR2 as SASEGT. The length of the CDR3 is 14 residues. V was shortened by 2 bases and J by 0 bases, with 7 bases between the two germline ends. DNA of the CDR3: TGTGCCAGCAGTGAACCTGAGACTAACTATGGCTACACCTTC. It is translated as CASSEPETNYGYTF.

The CDR3 sequence is CACLTAPGRTYNEQFF. The CDR3 DNA sequence: TGTGCCTGCCTTACCGCCCCGGGACGTACCTACAATGAGCAGTTCTTC. The rearrangement links TRBV30 to TRBJ2-1; perhaps D is TRBD1 or TRBD2 (5 bases each). Trimming removed 6 bases from V and 2 bases from J, with 20 bases in between. This CDR3 has 16 amino acids. Looked up from germline, CDR1 is GTSNPN and CDR2 is SVGIG (reference sequence).

This clone was seen only once. This chain links TRBV5-1 with TRBJ2-7; 9 positions agree with TRBD2. The length of the CDR3 is 16 residues. V lost 0 bases and J lost 2; bases outside the gene matches: 6. Germline V gives CDR1 SGHRS, CDR2 YFSETQ. CDR3 nucleotide sequence: TGCGCCAGCAGCTTGGAGGGGGGACTAGCCACCTACGAGCAGTACTTC. It encodes CASSLEGGLATYEQYF.

This clone was counted a few times. The V gene is TRBV19, the J gene TRBJ1-1; a possible D gene is TRBD1 (6 bases). The length of the CDR3 is 12 residues. V was pared by 5 bases and J by 7 bases, with 11 bases between. Germline lookup yields CDR1 LNHDA and CDR2 SQIVND (reference sequence). The CDR3 reads CASSRYRDEAFF. The CDR3 DNA follows: TGTGCCAGTAGTCGATACAGGGATGAAGCTTTCTTT. The variable domain in full, with the rest retrieved from reference TRBV19 and TRBJ1-1, is DGGITQSPKYLFRKEGQNVTLSCEQNLNHDAMYWYRQDPGQGLRLIYYSQIVNDFQKGDIAEGYSVSREKKESFPLTVTSAQKNPTAFYLCASSRYRDEAFFGQGTRLTVV.

The rearrangement uses TRBV7-9 and TRBJ2-7, with 8 bases identical to TRBD1. Unmatched junction bases numbered 13, after V lost 5 bases and J lost 1 base. The germline V gene has CDR1 SEHNR and CDR2 FQNEAQ (reference sequence). CDR3 size: 17 residues. DNA of the CDR3: TGTGCCAGCAGCCGGCTTGGTGACAGGGGACTTTCCTACGAGCAGTACTTC. Protein sequence: CASSRLGDRGLSYEQYF.

A few counts support this clone. V is TRBV6-5 and J is TRBJ1-4; D is unclear. Germline-derived CDR1 and CDR2 are MNHEY and SVGAGI. V was pared by 2 bases and J by 0 bases, with 7 bases between. There are 15 residues in the CDR3. CDR3 DNA sequence: TGTGCCAGCAGTTACGAGCCCTCAACTAATGAAAAACTGTTTTTT. It codes for CASSYEPSTNEKLFF.

V gene TRBV6-1 combines with J gene TRBJ2-7; 7 nucleotides align to TRBD2. V trimming: 5 bases; J trimming: 4 bases; junction bases outside the gene matches: 8. This CDR3 region has 14 residues. CDR1 MNHNS and CDR2 SASEGT come from the germline V gene. CDR3 region: CASSLRGDPYEQYF. The CDR3 nucleotides read TGTGCCAGCAGTTTACGGGGGGACCCTTACGAGCAGTACTTC.

J is TRBJ2-1 and V is TRBV4-2; a possible D gene is TRBD2 (5 bases). The CDR3 has 16 residues. V was cut by 4 bases and J by 0 bases, with 13 bases left in between. Looked up from germline, CDR1 is LGHNA and CDR2 is YNFKEQ. CDR3 nucleotide sequence: TGTGCCAGCAGCCTCCCTTCAGCGGTCTCCTACAATGAGCAGTTCTTC. Its translation is CASSLPSAVSYNEQFF.

J is TRBJ1-6 and V is TRBV27, with TRBD1 matching 9 bases. Germline CDR1 and CDR2: MNHEY and SMNVEV (reference sequence). The trim removed 3 bases at V and 6 bases at J, leaving 3 bases unmatched. The CDR3 spans 15 residues. CDR3: CASSLDRGPNSPLHF. CDR3 sequence (DNA): TGTGCCAGCAGTTTGGACAGGGGACCTAATTCACCCCTCCACTTT.

The CDR3 DNA is TGCGCCAGCAGAGCGGGACTCTTAAACTATGGCTACACCTTC. This codes for CASRAGLLNYGYTF. The V gene is TRBV10-2, the J gene TRBJ1-2, with D possibly TRBD1 on 5 matching bases. From germline, CDR1 is WSHSY and CDR2 SAAADI. This CDR3 comprises 14 residues. The V end was cut by 6 bases, the J end by 2 bases, with 13 bases between.

The chain couples TRBV7-2 to TRBJ2-7; maybe TRBD2 (5 bases). The length of the CDR3 is 14 residues. Germline V gene lookup returns CDR1 SGHTA and CDR2 FQGNSA. Trimming left V 5 bases short and J 1 base short, with 12 bases between. The CDR3 protein is CASSGRTGSYEQYF. The CDR3 bases are TGTGCCAGCAGCGGACGGACGGGGTCCTACGAGCAGTACTTC.

The chain joins TRBV7-9 to TRBJ2-5; the D is unclear. Germline lookup yields CDR1 SEHNR and CDR2 FQNEAQ (reference sequence). The V end lost 3 bases, the J end lost 11 bases, and 13 bases lay between the germline ends. CDR3 length: 12 amino acids. The CDR3 region has the DNA TGTGCCAGCAGCTTTCCAGGCGCGGAGCAGTACTTC. Protein sequence: CASSFPGAEQYF.